The 14 T cell receptor beta chains given below trace back to one sample, sequenced in a study of T cell responses to AZD1222 COVID-19 vaccine. Profiling relied on immunoSEQ multiplex PCR, and the TCRdb table lists in-frame clones only, not all of them. Among approximately 150,000 clones listed, roughly 87% were seen once. The material was peripheral blood, obtained 28 days after the second dose of the MenACWY control vaccine. The receptors derive from an adult who received the MenACWY meningococcal vaccine as a control.

J is TRBJ1-2 and V is TRBV7-2, with D unresolved. CDR1 SGHTA and CDR2 FQGNSA come from the germline V gene. V shed 5 bases and J shed 2 bases, with 12 bases lying between them. There are 14 residues in the CDR3. CDR3 amino acids: CASSPPLVNYGYTF. Written as DNA, the CDR3 is TGTGCCAGCAGCCCGCCCCTTGTGAACTATGGCTACACCTTC.

On this clone: The sample holds other DNA sequences that translate to the same CDR3. The genes are TRBV6-2 or TRBV6-3 and TRBJ1-1; tentative D call: TRBD1 (6 bases). Trimming left V 6 bases short and J 7 bases short, with 12 bases between. Germline assignment: CDR1 MNHEY and CDR2 SVGEGT. The CDR3 length is 12 residues. CDR3 in amino acids: CASSHGGGEAFF. Written as DNA, the CDR3 is TGTGCCAGCAGCCACGGAGGGGGTGAAGCTTTCTTT.

The chain uses TRBV7-2 and TRBJ1-2; D perhaps matches TRBD1 (6 bases). The CDR3 is 17 residues long. Germline V gene sequence: CDR1 SGHTA, CDR2 FQGNSA. The V and J ends lost 5 bases and 5 bases respectively, with 24 bases between them. The CDR3 bases are TGTGCCAGCAGCCAAACGGGGGGCGCGCGGGGCCTATATGGCTACACCTTC. This translates into CASSQTGGARGLYGYTF.

This clone is classed as medium-sized. The chain carries TRBV21-1 and TRBJ2-7; the listed D gene, TRBD1, was not tested against the DNA. TRBV21-1 is given as a pseudogene. The CDR3 is 17 amino acids. In nucleotides, the CDR3 is TGTGCCAGCAGCCTATTAGGACAGGGGCGTACAACCGACGAGCAGTACTTC. Residues: CASSLLGQGRTTDEQYF.

This rearrangement joins TRBV7-2 to TRBJ1-1; 8 bases map to TRBD1. This CDR3 is 15 amino acids long. Germline-derived CDR1 and CDR2 are SGHTA and FQGNSA. J lost 5 bases, V lost 5 bases, and 10 bases had no gene match. CDR3 sequence: CASSPGGYRRTEAFF. The CDR3 DNA follows: TGTGCCAGCAGCCCAGGGGGCTACCGGAGAACTGAAGCTTTCTTT.

The V and J genes are TRBV3-1 (or the pseudogene TRBV3-2) and TRBJ2-1; D gene unclear. CDR1 and CDR2 from the germline V gene are LGHDT and YNNKEL (reference sequence). Trimming removed 2 bases from V and 14 bases from J, with 16 bases in between. The CDR3 runs 13 residues. The CDR3: CASSQWGGRIKFF. The CDR3 DNA follows: TGTGCCAGCAGCCAATGGGGTGGGCGGATTAAGTTCTTC.

This rearrangement joins TRBV15 to TRBJ1-3; D is uncertain. This CDR3 is 15 amino acids long. Germline values: CDR1 LNHNV, CDR2 YYDKDF (reference sequence). Trimming cost V 1 base and J 0 bases, with 7 bases left between them. CDR3 nucleotides: TGTGCCACCAGCAGAGTAGTCAGCTCTGGAAACACCATATATTTT. Protein product: CATSRVVSSGNTIYF. The full variable domain, completed using reference TRBV15 and TRBJ1-3, is DAMVIQNPRYQVTQFGKPVTLSCSQTLNHNVMYWYQQKSSQAPKLLFHYYDKDFNNEADTPDNFQSRRPNTSFCFLDIRSPGLGDTAMYLCATSRVVSSGNTIYFGEGSWLTVV.

This clone was detected a few times. This chain uses TRBV27 with TRBJ1-2; tentative D call: TRBD1 (6 bases). Trimming took 4 bases from V and 3 from J, leaving 12 bases between them. Germline V gene sequence: CDR1 MNHEY, CDR2 SMNVEV (reference sequence). The CDR3 is made up of 14 amino acids. The CDR3 DNA reads as TGTGCCAGCAGTTCAAATAGGGGGTACTATGGCTACACCTTC. This translates into CASSSNRGYYGYTF.

CDR3 DNA: TGTGCCAGCTCACCCAGCGGAATCGGCGGGGAGCTGTTTTTT. It is translated as CASSPSGIGGELFF. The rearrangement joins TRBV18 to TRBJ2-2; tentatively, D is TRBD2 (5 bases). V was shortened by 3 bases and J by 7 bases, with 12 bases between the two germline ends. The CDR3 spans 14 residues. Germline values: CDR1 KGHSH, CDR2 LQKENI.

Remarks on this clone: Other nucleotide sequences in the sample specify the same CDR3. The gene calls are TRBV5-1 and TRBJ2-3; possibly TRBD1 for D (6 bases). Germline assignment: CDR1 SGHRS and CDR2 YFSETQ. The length of the CDR3 is 15 residues. The V and J ends lost 0 bases and 2 bases respectively, with 10 bases between them. CDR3 DNA sequence: TGCGCCAGCAGCTTGGTACAGGGAAACACAGATACGCAGTATTTT. Translating it yields CASSLVQGNTDTQYF.

This clone came up once. V gene TRBV7-3 combines with J gene TRBJ1-1; 8 nucleotides match TRBD1. The germline V gene encodes CDR1 SGHTA and CDR2 FQGTGA. The V segment lost 2 bases and the J segment 9 bases; nucleotides outside the gene matches: 8. The CDR3 covers 14 residues. The CDR3 spells CASSLGQGLEKAFF. CDR3 DNA sequence: TGTGCCAGCAGCTTAGGACAGGGCCTAGAGAAAGCTTTCTTT.

This clone turned up a few times. The V gene is TRBV6-5, the J gene TRBJ1-5; no clear D gene. Germline assignment: CDR1 MNHEY and CDR2 SVGAGI. Trimming cost V 5 bases and J 7 bases, with 12 bases left between them. The CDR3 runs to 13 residues. In DNA form, the CDR3 reads TGTGCCAGCAGTAGGCAAGGAGGGCAGCCCCAGCATTTT. Translated, it gives CASSRQGGQPQHF.

This chain joins TRBV18 and TRBJ2-3; 10 bases match TRBD2. J lost 4 bases, V lost 4 bases, and 8 bases had no gene match. The CDR3 has 16 amino acids. CDR1 and CDR2 (germline): KGHSH, LQKENI. The CDR3 DNA follows: TGTGCCAGCTCACGAGCTGCTAGCGGGAGTGCAGATACGCAGTATTTT. Translating gives CASSRAASGSADTQYF.

The V call is TRBV4-3, the J call TRBJ1-2; the D is unclear. Trimming cost V 0 bases and J 0 bases, with 11 bases left between them. Germline CDR1 LGHNA, CDR2 YSLEER. The CDR3 totals 16 residues. The CDR3 nucleotides read TGCGCCAGCAGCCAAGATCCACGGGAAGCTAACTATGGCTACACCTTC. Amino acids: CASSQDPREANYGYTF.